Listed below are T cell receptor beta chains from one sample, sequenced in a study of Ad26.COV2.S vaccination and SARS-CoV-2 variants. Sequencing used immunoSEQ multiplex PCR; TCRdb keeps in-frame clones, though not all of them. The sample consists of roughly 500,000 clones, roughly 89% of them appearing once. The sample was peripheral blood, taken in a trial of Ad26.COV2.S vaccine versus placebo. The receptors shown here come from a person aged 18 to 65 who received the Ad26.COV2.S COVID-19 vaccine or a placebo. Both conserved end residues are part of each CDR3. The D gene is left open where the match is weak. The size of a clone is reported for some rows only, either as once, few or many, or as a class for expanded clones.

d_gene	v_gene	j_gene	len	abundance	CDR3aa	CDR3nt
NA	TRBV7-9	TRBJ2-7	15	NA	CASSLAVGGPYEQYF	TGTGCCAGCAGCTTAGCGGTCGGGGGGCCCTACGAGCAGTACTTC
NA	TRBV24-1	TRBJ2-3	17	NA	CATSDFTGSARADTQYF	TGTGCCACCAGTGATTTTACAGGGAGTGCCCGTGCAGATACGCAGTATTTT
NA	TRBV6-6	TRBJ1-2	13	NA	CASSYSGGGGYTF	TGTGCCAGCAGTTACTCGGGCGGTGGTGGCTACACCTTC
NA	TRBV19	TRBJ1-2	15	NA	CASTSLAYLNYGYTF	TGTGCCAGTACCTCGTTGGCCTACCTTAACTATGGCTACACCTTC
NA	TRBV11-3	TRBJ2-5	13	NA	CASTQMWSGTQYF	TGTGCCAGCACCCAAATGTGGAGCGGGACCCAGTACTTC
NA	TRBV27	TRBJ2-3	18	NA	CASSFHRRLGSSGDTQYF	TGTGCCAGCAGTTTTCATCGGCGTTTGGGGAGTAGTGGAGATACGCAGTATTTT
NA	TRBV27	TRBJ2-3	14	NA	CASSLSIHADTQYF	TGTGCCAGCAGCCTTTCTATTCACGCAGATACGCAGTATTTT
NA	TRBV5-1	TRBJ1-1	13	many	CASSSTDRGEAFF	TGCGCCAGCAGCTCAACGGACAGAGGAGAAGCTTTCTTT
NA	TRBV5-6	TRBJ2-4	17	once	CASSPGIQGPAKNIQYF	TGTGCCAGCAGCCCCGGGATACAGGGACCCGCCAAAAACATTCAGTACTTC
NA	TRBV10-3	TRBJ1-2	15	NA	CAIEGDRDSPYGYTF	TGTGCCATCGAGGGGGATCGCGACAGCCCCTATGGCTACACCTTC
NA	TRBV5-1	TRBJ2-2	13	NA	CASSLQAAGELFF	TGCGCCAGCAGCTTACAGGCAGCCGGGGAGCTGTTTTTT
TRBD1	TRBV25-1	TRBJ2-3	13	NA	CASRGTGPDTQYF	TGTGCCAGCAGGGGGACAGGGCCAGATACGCAGTATTTT
NA	TRBV6-2/TRBV6-3	TRBJ2-4	15	NA	CASSPSETAKNIQYF	TGTGCCAGCAGCCCATCCGAGACAGCCAAAAACATTCAGTACTTC
TRBD1	TRBV5-1	TRBJ2-7	17	few	CASSWARDRGFQYEQYF	TGCGCCAGCAGCTGGGCCCGGGACAGGGGGTTTCAGTACGAGCAGTACTTC
NA	TRBV4-1	TRBJ1-6	13	NA	CASSQDSFSPLHF	TGCGCCAGCAGCCAGGACAGTTTTTCACCCCTCCACTTT
TRBD1	TRBV28	TRBJ1-2	13	NA	CASSWTGGLGYTF	TGTGCCAGCAGTTGGACAGGGGGGCTGGGCTACACCTTC
NA	TRBV2	TRBJ2-2	15	NA	CASSGGARGTGELFF	TGTGCCAGCAGTGGGGGGGCGCGTGGCACCGGGGAGCTGTTTTTT
NA	TRBV5-3	TRBJ2-1	16	NA	CARSLVHWFGYNEQFF	TGTGCCAGAAGCTTGGTGCATTGGTTTGGCTACAATGAGCAGTTCTTC
NA	TRBV15	TRBJ1-1	15	NA	CATSRDGEQNTEAFF	TGTGCCACCAGCAGAGATGGGGAACAGAACACTGAAGCTTTCTTT
TRBD1	TRBV4-3	TRBJ1-2	15	NA	CASSLGTERNYGYTF	TGCGCCAGCAGCCTTGGGACAGAACGTAACTATGGCTACACCTTC
TRBD1	TRBV19	TRBJ1-1	15	NA	CASTPSGQGAVGAFF	TGTGCCAGCACACCTTCGGGACAGGGGGCCGTGGGGGCTTTCTTT
NA	TRBV4-1	TRBJ2-7	15	NA	CASSRVWLAIHEQYF	TGCGCCAGCAGCCGGGTGTGGTTAGCTATCCACGAGCAGTACTTC
NA	TRBV27	TRBJ1-2	13	NA	CASSLFWAYGYTF	TGTGCCAGCAGTCTATTTTGGGCCTATGGCTACACCTTC
TRBD2	TRBV29-1	TRBJ2-1	13	NA	CSVTSGGYNEQFF	TGCAGCGTGACTAGCGGGGGGTACAATGAGCAGTTCTTC
NA	TRBV14	TRBJ1-2	16	NA	CASSPLTGGWGGGYTF	TGTGCCAGCAGCCCCCTAACGGGGGGCTGGGGGGGTGGCTACACCTTC
NA	TRBV27	TRBJ1-4	14	NA	CASSLTGMDEKLFF	TGTGCCAGCAGTTTAACAGGGATGGATGAAAAACTGTTTTTT
TRBD2	TRBV20-1	TRBJ2-1	16	NA	CSASRPRGGPFDEQFF	TGCAGTGCTAGTAGGCCCCGGGGGGGACCTTTCGATGAGCAGTTCTTC
NA	TRBV20-1	TRBJ2-3	11	NA	CSAGGPDTQYF	TGCAGTGCTGGGGGCCCGGATACGCAGTATTTT
NA	TRBV5-1	TRBJ2-3	14	NA	CASSLGDGSDTQYF	TGCGCCAGCAGCCTAGGGGACGGCTCAGATACGCAGTATTTT
NA	TRBV2	TRBJ1-4	14	NA	CASSYRSTNEKLFF	TGTGCCAGCAGTTACAGGTCAACTAATGAAAAACTGTTTTTT
NA	TRBV28	TRBJ2-3	12	once	CASSQGPDTQYF	TGTGCCAGCAGCCAGGGACCAGATACGCAGTATTTT
TRBD1	TRBV24-1	TRBJ1-2	13	NA	CATSDMPGGGYTF	TGTGCCACCAGTGATATGCCAGGGGGTGGCTACACCTTC
TRBD2	TRBV25-1	TRBJ2-5	16	NA	CASSIHLAGEQETQYF	TGTGCCAGCAGTATCCACTTAGCGGGGGAACAAGAGACCCAGTACTTC
NA	TRBV15	TRBJ2-2	17	NA	CATSIQSPGRVTGELFF	TGTGCCACCAGCATACAAAGCCCGGGACGGGTAACCGGGGAGCTGTTTTTT
NA	TRBV5-1	TRBJ1-1	13	NA	CASSLEWGAGAFF	TGCGCCAGCAGCTTGGAATGGGGGGCTGGAGCTTTCTTT
NA	TRBV6-2/TRBV6-3	TRBJ2-2	13	NA	CASSSTEVGELFF	TGTGCCAGCAGTTCCACGGAAGTTGGGGAGCTGTTTTTT
TRBD2	TRBV4-3	TRBJ2-1	18	NA	CASSQEGLAGESYNEQFF	TGCGCCAGCAGCCAAGAAGGGCTAGCGGGAGAATCCTACAATGAGCAGTTCTTC
NA	TRBV4-3	TRBJ1-3	16	NA	CASSQDWQAGGNTIYF	TGCGCCAGCAGCCAAGACTGGCAAGCAGGGGGAAACACCATATATTTT
TRBD2	TRBV5-1	TRBJ2-3	17	NA	CASSLQSSGSLPDTQYF	TGCGCCAGCAGCTTGCAATCTAGCGGGAGTCTGCCAGATACGCAGTATTTT
NA	TRBV4-3	TRBJ1-2	17	NA	CASSQDGEGRELYGYTF	TGCGCCAGCAGCCAAGACGGGGAAGGACGGGAACTATATGGCTACACCTTC
TRBD2	TRBV6-5	TRBJ2-3	14	NA	CASSFGLGTDTQYF	TGTGCCAGCAGTTTCGGACTAGGCACAGATACGCAGTATTTT
NA	TRBV7-2	TRBJ1-2	15	NA	CASSRKIGVDYGYTF	TGTGCCAGCAGTCGGAAGATCGGGGTTGACTATGGCTACACCTTC
NA	TRBV5-1	TRBJ1-4	15	NA	CASSLMSALNEKLFF	TGCGCCAGCAGCTTGATGTCGGCGCTTAATGAAAAACTGTTTTTT
TRBD1	TRBV30	TRBJ2-1	14	NA	CAWVKQGALNEQFF	TGTGCCTGGGTAAAGCAGGGGGCCTTGAATGAGCAGTTCTTC
NA	TRBV4-1	TRBJ2-5	19	NA	CASSRTGTALSPSPETQYF	TGCGCCAGCAGCCGGACCGGGACCGCCTTAAGCCCCTCACCGGAGACCCAGTACTTC
TRBD2	TRBV19	TRBJ2-1	16	NA	CASSIRLAGGYNEQFF	TGTGCCAGTAGTATACGACTAGCGGGGGGATACAATGAGCAGTTCTTC
NA	TRBV27	TRBJ1-1	13	NA	CASSFSGDTEAFF	TGTGCCAGCAGCTTCTCAGGGGACACTGAAGCTTTCTTT
TRBD1	TRBV19	TRBJ1-6	15	few	CASSIRDRGNSPLHF	TGTGCCAGTAGTATTAGGGACAGGGGAAATTCACCCCTCCACTTT
NA	TRBV28	TRBJ2-4	14	NA	CASSLSAGGNIQYF	TGTGCCAGCAGTTTATCGGCAGGAGGAAACATTCAGTACTTC
NA	TRBV7-9	TRBJ1-2	14	NA	CASSWSSGFESYTF	TGTGCCAGCAGCTGGTCGTCAGGCTTCGAGAGCTACACCTTC
NA	TRBV7-2	TRBJ1-4	16	NA	CASSLAGMTTNEKLFF	TGTGCCAGCAGCTTAGCTGGAATGACAACTAATGAAAAACTGTTTTTT
TRBD2	TRBV4-3	TRBJ2-1	17	NA	CASSESFSGLPYNEQFF	TGCGCCAGCAGCGAGTCCTTTAGCGGGCTCCCCTACAATGAGCAGTTCTTC
NA	TRBV6-5	TRBJ1-2	15	NA	CASSYTGYGEGGYTF	TGTGCCAGCAGTTACACGGGCTATGGGGAGGGTGGCTACACCTTC
TRBD1	TRBV6-5	TRBJ1-2	13	NA	CASSTRDSYGYTF	TGTGCCAGCAGCACAAGGGACAGCTATGGCTACACCTTC
NA	TRBV4-2	TRBJ1-5	14	NA	CASSQDRGGNPNHF	TGTGCCAGCAGCCAAGATCGCGGAGGGAACCCGAATCATTTT